This T cell receptor beta chain was obtained from a study of T-cell reconstitution after alpha-beta-depleted transplantation in children. Study-level findings and limits: One year after transplant, T-cell counts and diversity came mostly from newly produced T cells. Recipient T cells and thymic progenitors that survived gave rise to the high TCRbeta diversity observed at day 60 in some patients. Expanded clones from the graft, numbering several hundred, reportedly supplied alpha-beta T cells about two months after transplant.

This clonotype was seen many times. Antigen: not known. The length of the CDR3 is 11 residues. V was trimmed by 3 bases and J by 10 bases, leaving 7 bases between them. CDR1 and CDR2 (germline): DFQATT, SNEGSKA (reference sequence). The authors prepared the TCRbeta library with unique molecular identifiers. TCRdb reprocessed the PCR reads with MiXCR, giving one entry per CDR3 protein. Found here are roughly 200,000 distinct CDR3 sequences, approximately 10% of them singletons; the top ten hold roughly 30%. The chain joins TRBV20-1 to TRBJ1-6, with TRBD1 as a possible D gene (5 bases). Material: PBMCs, obtained before TCRalphabeta/CD19-depleted stem cell transplant. The TCR sequence derives from a child under two years old with acute myeloid leukemia, due to receive a stem cell transplant. Written as DNA, the CDR3 is TGCAGTGCTAGGGAGGGGTCACCCCTCCACTTT. This translates into CSAREGSPLHF.